Listed below are T cell receptor beta chains from one sample, sequenced in a study of T cells in Graves' hyperthyroidism and ophthalmopathy. TCRdb analysed the multiplex PCR reads with MiXCR anew, one entry per CDR3 protein. The table has about 540,000 distinct CDR3 sequences, about 43% seen once. Sequencing used peripheral blood or thyroid tissue (not recorded which). The receptors were sampled from a woman aged 18-30 years with Graves' hyperthyroidism. The CDR3 runs from the conserved cysteine through the conserved F or W. Fields, in order: D gene, clone size, V gene, J gene, CDR3 protein, CDR3 DNA. The D gene is left open where the match is weak. Size is omitted from some rows. Given values are once, few, many or a class for expanded clones.

D: NA; size: NA; V: TRBV7-9; J: TRBJ1-1; CDR3: CASSSGRTGEAFF; DNA: TGTGCCAGCAGCTCTGGGAGGACGGGTGAAGCTTTCTTT
D: NA; size: many; V: TRBV4-2; J: TRBJ1-2; CDR3: CASSETSGDNGYTF; DNA: TGTGCCAGCAGCGAAACTTCAGGGGATAATGGCTACACCTTC
D: TRBD1; size: many; V: TRBV4-3; J: TRBJ1-1; CDR3: CASSHLTGEGNTEAFF; DNA: TGCGCCAGCAGCCACCTAACAGGGGAAGGGAACACTGAAGCTTTCTTT
D: NA; size: many; V: TRBV29-1; J: TRBJ1-2; CDR3: CSVGEDNSNYGYTF; DNA: TGCAGCGTTGGGGAGGACAATTCTAACTATGGCTACACCTTC
D: TRBD2; size: NA; V: TRBV5-1; J: TRBJ2-3; CDR3: CASSHATSGRTDTQYF; DNA: TGTGCCAGCAGCCACGCGACTAGCGGACGCACAGATACGCAGTATTTT
D: TRBD2; size: NA; V: TRBV7-2; J: TRBJ2-2; CDR3: CASRSGGVGPGELFF; DNA: TGTGCCAGCAGGTCGGGGGGGGTAGGGCCCGGGGAGCTGTTTTTT
D: TRBD1; size: many; V: TRBV15; J: TRBJ1-6; CDR3: CATSRDEDRPSPLHF; DNA: TGTGCCACCAGCAGAGACGAGGACAGGCCTTCACCCCTCCACTTT
D: TRBD1; size: many; V: TRBV27; J: TRBJ1-2; CDR3: CASSPWTGGYGYTF; DNA: TGTGCCAGCAGTCCGTGGACAGGGGGGTATGGCTACACCTTC
D: NA; size: NA; V: TRBV5-5; J: TRBJ1-1; CDR3: CASSWTSTVGTFF; DNA: TGTGCCAGCAGCTGGACTAGCACCGTTGGTACTTTCTTT
D: NA; size: many; V: TRBV20-1; J: TRBJ1-5; CDR3: CSARVGAQNQPQHF; DNA: TGCAGTGCTAGAGTAGGGGCCCAAAATCAGCCCCAGCATTTT
D: NA; size: NA; V: TRBV10-3; J: TRBJ1-1; CDR3: CAISPDGGEAFF; DNA: TGTGCCATCAGCCCCGACGGAGGTGAAGCTTTCTTT
D: NA; size: NA; V: TRBV15; J: TRBJ2-7; CDR3: CATSSPRPRAYEQYF; DNA: TGTGCCACCAGCAGCCCCCGGCCCAGGGCCTACGAGCAGTACTTC
D: TRBD2; size: many; V: TRBV5-1; J: TRBJ2-5; CDR3: CASGRAGSQETQYF; DNA: TGCGCCAGCGGACGAGCGGGATCCCAGGAGACCCAGTACTTC
D: TRBD2; size: once; V: TRBV7-9; J: TRBJ2-5; CDR3: CASSLADSGKETQYF; DNA: TGTGCCAGCAGCTTAGCGGATAGCGGGAAAGAGACCCAGTACTTC
D: NA; size: many; V: TRBV20-1; J: TRBJ1-2; CDR3: CSAKDPPRYTF; DNA: TGCAGTGCTAAAGACCCCCCACGCTACACCTTC
D: NA; size: NA; V: TRBV7-2; J: TRBJ2-7; CDR3: CASSLGPEGEQYF; DNA: TGTGCCAGCAGCTTAGGCCCTGAGGGCGAGCAGTACTTC
D: NA; size: NA; V: TRBV12-3/TRBV12-4; J: TRBJ2-7; CDR3: CASSFWENAYEQYF; DNA: TGTGCCAGCAGTTTTTGGGAGAACGCCTACGAGCAGTACTTC
D: NA; size: few; V: TRBV24-1; J: TRBJ2-3; CDR3: CATSDSSGNTDTQYF; DNA: TGTGCCACCAGTGATTCATCGGGGAACACAGATACGCAGTATTTT
D: NA; size: NA; V: TRBV19; J: TRBJ1-2; CDR3: CSNGATEEDNYGYTF; DNA: TGTTCCAACGGAGCAACAGAGGAGGACAACTATGGCTACACCTTC
D: TRBD1; size: many; V: TRBV19; J: TRBJ1-6; CDR3: CASSISGTGRPNSPLHF; DNA: TGTGCCAGTAGTATATCCGGGACAGGGCGGCCTAATTCACCCCTCCACTTT
D: TRBD1; size: NA; V: TRBV20-1; J: TRBJ1-1; CDR3: CSANQGDTEAFF; DNA: TGCAGTGCTAATCAGGGGGACACTGAGGCTTTCTTT
D: TRBD1; size: NA; V: TRBV10-3; J: TRBJ1-1; CDR3: CAISLQGAANTEAFF; DNA: TGTGCCATCAGTTTACAGGGGGCGGCAAACACTGAAGCTTTCTTT
D: NA; size: NA; V: TRBV20-1; J: TRBJ1-1; CDR3: CSARVGAFF; DNA: TGCAGTGCTAGAGTGGGGGCTTTCTTT
D: TRBD2; size: few; V: TRBV6-1; J: TRBJ2-7; CDR3: CASSGSGGSYEQYF; DNA: TGTGCCAGCAGTGGTAGCGGGGGCTCCTACGAGCAGTACTTC
D: TRBD2; size: NA; V: TRBV5-4; J: TRBJ2-7; CDR3: CASSQDLGSGAYEQYF; DNA: TGTGCCAGCAGCCAAGACCTCGGGAGCGGGGCCTACGAGCAGTACTTC
D: NA; size: NA; V: TRBV24-1; J: TRBJ2-7; CDR3: CATSDWDSYNEQYF; DNA: TGTGCCACCAGTGATTGGGACTCCTACAATGAGCAGTACTTC
D: NA; size: many; V: TRBV5-1; J: TRBJ2-7; CDR3: CASSFYLTYEQYF; DNA: TGCGCCAGCAGCTTCTACCTGACCTACGAGCAGTACTTC
D: TRBD2; size: NA; V: TRBV5-1; J: TRBJ2-7; CDR3: CASSLSGTYEQYF; DNA: TGCGCCAGCAGCTTGAGCGGGACCTACGAGCAGTACTTC
D: NA; size: few; V: TRBV20-1; J: TRBJ1-1; CDR3: CSARSMNTEAFF; DNA: TGCAGTGCTAGGTCTATGAACACTGAAGCTTTCTTT
D: NA; size: many; V: TRBV9; J: TRBJ2-5; CDR3: CASSVEEIQETQYF; DNA: TGTGCCAGCAGCGTAGAGGAGATCCAAGAGACCCAGTACTTC
D: NA; size: NA; V: TRBV10-3; J: TRBJ1-1; CDR3: CAISDSEGTEAFF; DNA: TGTGCCATCAGTGATAGCGAGGGCACTGAAGCTTTCTTT
D: NA; size: NA; V: TRBV13; J: TRBJ2-7; CDR3: CASSWAGGTTYEQYF; DNA: TGTGCCAGCAGCTGGGCCGGGGGTACCACCTACGAGCAGTACTTC
D: TRBD2; size: NA; V: TRBV9; J: TRBJ2-2; CDR3: CASTPRGSGTTGELFF; DNA: TGTGCCAGCACCCCCCGAGGTAGCGGGACCACCGGGGAGCTGTTTTTT
D: NA; size: NA; V: TRBV7-3; J: TRBJ2-3; CDR3: CASSLIPSTDTQYF; DNA: TGTGCCAGCAGCTTAATTCCGAGCACAGATACGCAGTATTTT
D: TRBD2; size: many; V: TRBV20-1; J: TRBJ2-3; CDR3: CSAPLAGTPDTQYF; DNA: TGCAGTGCCCCCCTAGCGGGAACACCAGATACGCAGTATTTT
D: TRBD1; size: few; V: TRBV6-2/TRBV6-3; J: TRBJ1-5; CDR3: CASSYTGQGASVDQPQHF; DNA: TGTGCCAGCAGTTACACCGGACAGGGGGCCAGTGTGGATCAGCCCCAGCATTTT
D: NA; size: NA; V: TRBV7-9; J: TRBJ2-1; CDR3: CASSRWQGYHEQFF; DNA: TGTGCCAGCTCGCGGTGGCAGGGTTACCATGAGCAGTTCTTC
D: NA; size: NA; V: TRBV29-1; J: TRBJ1-2; CDR3: CSYWPPANYGYTF; DNA: TGCAGTTACTGGCCGCCAGCTAACTATGGCTACACCTTC
D: TRBD1; size: NA; V: TRBV7-9; J: TRBJ1-1; CDR3: CASSTRTGRYDEAFF; DNA: TGTGCCAGCAGCACCAGGACAGGACGATATGATGAAGCTTTCTTT
D: TRBD1; size: many; V: TRBV2; J: TRBJ1-2; CDR3: CASSDRQGAYGYTF; DNA: TGTGCCAGCAGTGATCGACAGGGGGCTTATGGCTACACCTTC
D: TRBD1; size: many; V: TRBV2; J: TRBJ1-4; CDR3: CASSQQGANEKLFF; DNA: TGTGCCAGCAGCCAGCAGGGGGCTAATGAAAAACTGTTTTTT
D: TRBD2; size: once; V: TRBV5-4; J: TRBJ2-7; CDR3: CASSLASTSGRADEQYF; DNA: TGTGCCAGCAGCTTGGCCTCGACTAGCGGGAGGGCCGACGAGCAGTACTTC
D: NA; size: NA; V: TRBV7-6; J: TRBJ2-6; CDR3: CASSHEAGSSGANVLTF; DNA: TGCGCCAGCAGCCATGAGGCGGGGAGCTCTGGGGCCAACGTCCTGACTTTC
D: NA; size: few; V: TRBV29-1; J: TRBJ2-3; CDR3: CSVGAGSEDTQYF; DNA: TGCAGCGTTGGTGCAGGGTCGGAAGATACGCAGTATTTT
D: NA; size: many; V: TRBV20-1; J: TRBJ2-5; CDR3: CSARDGGGGGTQYF; DNA: TGCAGTGCTAGAGATGGGGGGGGAGGGGGGACCCAGTACTTC
D: TRBD2; size: NA; V: TRBV12-3/TRBV12-4; J: TRBJ2-2; CDR3: CASSRTSGANTGELSW; DNA: TGTGCCAGCTCCCGGACTAGCGGGGCGAACACCGGGGAGCTGTCTTGG
D: NA; size: NA; V: TRBV7-9; J: TRBJ2-2; CDR3: CASSHLRINTGELFF; DNA: TGCGCCAGCAGCCACCTTAGAATAAATACCGGGGAGCTGTTTTTT
D: NA; size: NA; V: TRBV7-2; J: TRBJ1-2; CDR3: CASRGTSGSRVGYGYTF; DNA: TGCGCCAGCAGAGGGACTAGCGGGAGTCGGGTCGGCTATGGCTACACCTTC